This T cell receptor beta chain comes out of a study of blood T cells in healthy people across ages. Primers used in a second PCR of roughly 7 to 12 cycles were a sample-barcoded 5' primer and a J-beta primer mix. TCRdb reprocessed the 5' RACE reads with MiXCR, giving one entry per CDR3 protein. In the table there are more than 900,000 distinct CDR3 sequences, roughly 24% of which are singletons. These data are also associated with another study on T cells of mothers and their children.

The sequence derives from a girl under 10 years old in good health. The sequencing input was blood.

The CDR3 DNA reads TGTGCCAGCTCCTACGGACTAGCGGGAGGGAATAATGAGCAGTTCTTC. Its protein is CASSYGLAGGNNEQFF. The chain is built from TRBV18 and TRBJ2-1, with 15 bases lining up with TRBD2. The CDR3 consists of 16 residues. The trim removed 6 bases at V and 7 bases at J, leaving 7 bases unmatched. The germline gives CDR1 KGHSH, CDR2 LQKENI. Supplemented by reference TRBV18 and TRBJ2-1, the full variable domain reads NAGVMQNPRHLVRRRGQEARLRCSPMKGHSHVYWYRQLPEEGLKFMVYLQKENIIDESGMPKERFSAEFPKEGPSILRIQQVVRGDSAAYFCASSYGLAGGNNEQFFGPGTRLTVL.